This is a list of T cell receptor beta chains from one sample in a study of human versus mouse CDR3 diversity and MHC coevolution. The data were produced by immunoSEQ multiplex PCR, yet TCRdb's version contains in-frame clones alone and is incomplete. Of 75,000 to 90,000 clones listed, 93% are singletons. The sequencing input was naive CD4+ T cells from blood. The receptor source for this set is a person aged 30-69 years in good health. The CDR3 runs from the conserved cysteine through the conserved F or W. The D gene is left open where the match is weak. Rows give clone size only sometimes, using once, few, many, or a class for an expanded clone.

D gene | J gene | V gene | clone size | CDR3 DNA | CDR3 protein
NA | TRBJ1-1 | TRBV11-2 | NA | TGTGCCAGCAGCTTACGAGGGACAAACACTGAAGCTTTCTTT | CASSLRGTNTEAFF
NA | TRBJ2-7 | TRBV6-5 | NA | TGTGCCAGCAGTTTGAGCGGCAGCTCCTACGAGCAGTACTTC | CASSLSGSSYEQYF
TRBD1 | TRBJ1-1 | TRBV27 | NA | TGTGCCAGCAACCTACAGGGGCAGAACACTGAAGCTTTCTTT | CASNLQGQNTEAFF
NA | TRBJ1-3 | TRBV28 | few | TGTGCCAGCAGTTTTGAGGGAGCTGGAAACACCATATATTTT | CASSFEGAGNTIYF
NA | TRBJ2-1 | TRBV7-5 | NA | TGTGCCAGAAGCTCCCGGGACAGCCTACTGAATGAGCAGTTCTTC | CARSSRDSLLNEQFF
TRBD1 | TRBJ2-3 | TRBV6-4 | NA | TGTGCCAGCAGCCTCGGGACAGGGAAAGATACGCAGTATTTT | CASSLGTGKDTQYF
NA | TRBJ2-2 | TRBV9 | NA | TGTGCCAGCAGCGTAGCACAGGATAACACCGGGGAGCTGTTTTTT | CASSVAQDNTGELFF
NA | TRBJ2-3 | TRBV5-1 | NA | TGCGCCAGCAGTCAGGTAACAGATACGCAGTATTTT | CASSQVTDTQYF
TRBD1 | TRBJ2-1 | TRBV9 | once | TGTGCCAGCAGCGTCTTAGGGACAGGGACCTACAATGAGCAGTTCTTC | CASSVLGTGTYNEQFF
TRBD1 | TRBJ1-1 | TRBV5-1 | NA | TGCGCCAGCAGCCTCCCCGGGACAGGGAGCACGCTGAAGGCTTTCTTT | CASSLPGTGSTLKAFF
NA | TRBJ2-5 | TRBV6-5 | NA | TGTGCCAGCAGCCGCGTTGACACCCCGGGGGAGACCCAGTACTTC | CASSRVDTPGETQYF
TRBD2 | TRBJ2-2 | TRBV18 | NA | TGTGCCAGCTCACCCCTAGCGGAGGGCGCCGGGGAGCTGTTTTTT | CASSPLAEGAGELFF
NA | TRBJ2-1 | TRBV4-1 | NA | TGCGCCAGCAGCCTCCTTAGCGGCCCCTACAATGAGCAGTTCTTC | CASSLLSGPYNEQFF
TRBD2 | TRBJ2-1 | TRBV18 | NA | TGTGCCAGCTCACCAGGGCTAGCGGGAAGCAATGAGCAGTTCTTC | CASSPGLAGSNEQFF
NA | TRBJ1-5 | TRBV5-6 | NA | TGTGCCAGCAGCTTGGGGGGGCTCAATCAGCCCCAGCATTTT | CASSLGGLNQPQHF
TRBD1 | TRBJ1-1 | TRBV28 | NA | TGTGCCAGCAGCTTCAGGGGGACTGAAGCTTTCTTT | CASSFRGTEAFF
TRBD2 | TRBJ2-1 | TRBV28 | NA | TGTGCCAGCAGAACCGGGACTAGAACGTTGGAGTTCTTC | CASRTGTRTLEFF
TRBD2 | TRBJ2-7 | TRBV28 | NA | TGTGCCAGCGTCGAGAACGGGAGGGCCTACGAGCAGTACTTC | CASVENGRAYEQYF
NA | TRBJ1-2 | TRBV18 | NA | TGTGCCAGCTCACCCGGGCGACAGCCGCTACTTAGCTACACCTTC | CASSPGRQPLLSYTF
NA | TRBJ2-5 | TRBV4-3 | once | TGCGCCCGATCTTACACTAGGAGGGGGCGAGAGACCCAGTACTTC | CARSYTRRGRETQYF
TRBD2 | TRBJ2-3 | TRBV7-2 | NA | TGTGCCAGCACCGCCGGGGGGGGAGATACGCAGTATTTT | CASTAGGGDTQYF
NA | TRBJ2-2 | TRBV19 | NA | TGTGCCAGTAGTATCGGAGAGAGTACCGGGGAGCTGTTTTTT | CASSIGESTGELFF
NA | TRBJ1-1 | TRBV19 | NA | TGTGCCAGTAGCGAAGCGGGGAAGGGGAACACTGAAGCTTTCTTT | CASSEAGKGNTEAFF
TRBD2 | TRBJ2-3 | TRBV4-2 | NA | TGTGCCAGCAGCCAAGATCCCAGCGGGGGGGCGAACACAGATACGCAGTATTTT | CASSQDPSGGANTDTQYF
TRBD2 | TRBJ2-1 | TRBV19 | NA | TGTGCCAGTAGTACCTACGGGGGGGGCTCCTACAATGAGCAGTTCTTC | CASSTYGGGSYNEQFF
TRBD1 | TRBJ2-7 | TRBV19 | NA | TGTGCCAGTAATTCCGGGACAGCCTCCTACGAGCAGTACTTC | CASNSGTASYEQYF
NA | TRBJ2-1 | TRBV6-5 | NA | TGTGCCAGCACTAGGTACCGAGACAATGAGCAGTTCTTC | CASTRYRDNEQFF
TRBD1 | TRBJ1-2 | TRBV18 | NA | TGTGCCAGCTCACCACCTGTCAGTAGGACAGGGGGCTATGGCTACACCTTC | CASSPPVSRTGGYGYTF
TRBD1 | TRBJ1-2 | TRBV5-4 | NA | TGTGCCAGCACTAGAGGAGGACAGGGGGACTATGGCTACACCTTC | CASTRGGQGDYGYTF
NA | TRBJ1-4 | TRBV9 | NA | TGTGCCAGCAGCGTAGCTCTGGCCGGGGGAGAAAAACTGTTTTTT | CASSVALAGGEKLFF
TRBD2 | TRBJ2-5 | TRBV5-6 | NA | TGTGCCAGCAGCGTACGACTAGCGGGGGCCCCCCGAGAGACCCAGTACTTC | CASSVRLAGAPRETQYF
NA | TRBJ1-1 | TRBV2 | once | TGTGCCAGCGGGGATTATAGCAGGGACACTGAAGCTTTCTTT | CASGDYSRDTEAFF
TRBD1 | TRBJ2-7 | TRBV6-1 | NA | TGTGCCAGCAGGGGACAGGGGTCGAAGGCCGAGCAGTACTTC | CASRGQGSKAEQYF
NA | TRBJ1-5 | TRBV2 | NA | TGTGCCAGCAACCGGGACACCAGTTGGCCCCAGCATTTT | CASNRDTSWPQHF
TRBD1 | TRBJ1-5 | TRBV2 | NA | TGTGCCAGCAACCCGACAGGGGAGGGTCAGCCCCAGCATTTT | CASNPTGEGQPQHF
TRBD1 | TRBJ2-7 | TRBV5-4 | NA | TGTGCCAGCAGCTTAGGGACAGCACTAACCTACGAGCAGTACTTC | CASSLGTALTYEQYF
TRBD2 | TRBJ2-1 | TRBV4-1 | NA | TGCGCCAGCAGCCAAGATCCCGGGAGGGTCCACAATGAGCAGTTCTTC | CASSQDPGRVHNEQFF
NA | TRBJ2-5 | TRBV7-9 | NA | TGTGCCAGCAGCTTAGACGCCGGGGGAGAGACCCAGTACTTC | CASSLDAGGETQYF
TRBD2 | TRBJ2-7 | TRBV28 | NA | TGTGCCAGCAGCAGCTTTGCTAGCGGGCGGCAAACAAACGGGGGGTACTTC | CASSSFASGRQTNGGYF
TRBD1 | TRBJ1-1 | TRBV11-2 | NA | TGTGCCAGCAGCCCCAGGGGGACAGGGAACACTGAAGCTTTCTTT | CASSPRGTGNTEAFF